Shown below are 6 T cell receptor beta chains from a single sample sequenced in a study of identical twins. TCRdb reprocessed the 5' RACE reads with MiXCR, giving one entry per CDR3 protein. The sample has around 960,000 distinct CDR3 sequences; 9% to 15% are singletons. Another study also made use of these data, one on yellow fever vaccine responses in identical twins.

Sequencing input: PBMCs. The receptors were sampled from a woman between 18 and 30 years old in good health.

A few counts support this clonotype. The rearrangement links TRBV19 to TRBJ2-1, with a possible D match to TRBD1 (5 bases). The CDR3 has 14 residues. CDR1 and CDR2 (germline): LNHDA, SQIVND (reference sequence). V shed 1 base and J shed 9 bases, with 13 bases lying between them. The CDR3 nucleotides read TGTGCCAGTAGTATAGCCAGGGCCTTGGGTGAGCAGTTCTTC. Amino acid sequence: CASSIARALGEQFF.

The chain carries TRBV7-2 and TRBJ2-1; D remains ambiguous. Germline V gene lookup returns CDR1 SGHTA and CDR2 FQGNSA. V gave up 1 base and J gave up 9 bases, with 16 bases separating them. CDR3 length: 15 amino acids. The DNA for the CDR3 is TGTGCCAGCAGCTTAGAAGTTGTATCCTTACGTGAGCAGTTCTTC. Encoded protein: CASSLEVVSLREQFF.

The sample holds a few counts of this clonotype. The gene calls are TRBV5-1 and TRBJ1-5; D call uncertain. V lost 4 bases, J lost 2 bases, and 13 bases lay in between. This CDR3 has 15 residues. Germline CDR1 SGHRS, CDR2 YFSETQ. CDR3 in amino acids: CASSPAFGGNQPQHF. Written as DNA, the CDR3 is TGCGCCAGCAGCCCGGCGTTCGGTGGCAATCAGCCCCAGCATTTT.

V is TRBV28 and J is TRBJ2-1; TRBD2 matches 7 bases. The CDR3 loop spans 18 amino acids. The V gene end was trimmed by 3 bases and the J gene end by 4 bases; junction bases not matched to a gene: 15. Looked up from germline, CDR1 is MDHEN and CDR2 is SYDVKM. CDR3: CASSFKRYQRGVYNEQFF. For the CDR3, the DNA is TGTGCCAGCAGTTTTAAACGATACCAGCGGGGAGTATACAATGAGCAGTTCTTC.

The chain employs TRBV15 and TRBJ2-1; D gene ambiguous. Per the germline V gene, CDR1 is LNHNV and CDR2 is YYDKDF (reference sequence). Trimming shortened V by 5 bases and J by 9 bases, and 11 bases separated the two germline ends. This CDR3 region has 12 residues. The CDR3 region is CATSPRTGEQFF. As DNA, the CDR3 is TGTGCCACCAGCCCACGGACGGGTGAGCAGTTCTTC.

CDR3 loop: CASSPSRGQGNEQFF. CDR3 sequence (DNA): TGTGCCAGCAGCCCATCGAGGGGCCAGGGCAATGAGCAGTTCTTC. The V and J genes are TRBV3-1 and TRBJ2-1; either TRBD1 or TRBD2 may fit D (5 bases each). Germline loops: CDR1 LGHDT, CDR2 YNNKEL (reference sequence). Between the trimmed V and J ends, which lost 4 bases and 6 bases, there was a span of 16 bases. The CDR3 sequence is 15 residues long.